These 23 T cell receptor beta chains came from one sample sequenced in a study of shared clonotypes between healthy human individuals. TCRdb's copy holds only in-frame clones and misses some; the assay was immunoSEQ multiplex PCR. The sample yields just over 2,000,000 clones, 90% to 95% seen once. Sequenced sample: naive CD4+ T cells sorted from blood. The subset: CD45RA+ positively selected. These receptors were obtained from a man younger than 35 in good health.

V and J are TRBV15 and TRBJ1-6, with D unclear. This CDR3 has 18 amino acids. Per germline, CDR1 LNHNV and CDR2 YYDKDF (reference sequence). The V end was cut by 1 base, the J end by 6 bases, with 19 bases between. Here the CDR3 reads CATSRVGVRATSNSPLHF. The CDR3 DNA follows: TGTGCCACCAGCAGAGTAGGAGTGAGGGCGACTTCTAATTCACCCCTCCACTTT.

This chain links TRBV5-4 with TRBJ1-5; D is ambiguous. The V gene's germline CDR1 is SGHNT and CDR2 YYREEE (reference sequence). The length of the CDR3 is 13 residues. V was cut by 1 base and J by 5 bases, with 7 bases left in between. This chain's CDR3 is CASSLSLDQPQHF. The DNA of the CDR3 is TGTGCCAGCAGCTTGAGTCTGGATCAGCCCCAGCATTTT.

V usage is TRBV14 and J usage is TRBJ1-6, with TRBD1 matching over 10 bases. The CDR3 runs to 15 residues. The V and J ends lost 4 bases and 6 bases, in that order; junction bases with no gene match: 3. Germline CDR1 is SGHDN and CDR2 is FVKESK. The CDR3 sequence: CASSLGTGVNSPLHF. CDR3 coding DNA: TGTGCCAGCAGCCTCGGGACAGGGGTTAATTCACCCCTCCACTTT.

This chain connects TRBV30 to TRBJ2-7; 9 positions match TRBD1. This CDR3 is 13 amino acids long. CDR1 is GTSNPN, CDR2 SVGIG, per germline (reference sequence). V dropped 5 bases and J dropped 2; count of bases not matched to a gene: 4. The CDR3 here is CAWGTGITYEQYF. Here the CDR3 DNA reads TGTGCCTGGGGGACAGGGATTACCTACGAGCAGTACTTC.

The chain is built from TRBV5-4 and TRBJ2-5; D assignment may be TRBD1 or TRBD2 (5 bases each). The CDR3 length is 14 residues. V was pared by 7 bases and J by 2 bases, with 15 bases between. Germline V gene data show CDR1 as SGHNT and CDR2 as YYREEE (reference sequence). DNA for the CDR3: TGTGCCAGCGGGATGGGACGGGAACAAGAGACCCAGTACTTC. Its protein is CASGMGREQETQYF. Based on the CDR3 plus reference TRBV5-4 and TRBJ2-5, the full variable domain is ETGVTQSPTHLIKTRGQQVTLRCSSQSGHNTVSWYQQALGQGPQFIFQYYREEENGRGNFPPRFSGLQFPNYSSELNVNALELDDSALYLCASGMGREQETQYFGPGTRLLVL.

CDR3 nucleotide sequence: TGTGCCAGCTCCTGGACGGCTTACACAGATACGCAGTATTTT. Protein: CASSWTAYTDTQYF. The V and J genes are TRBV27 and TRBJ2-3; D unresolved. CDR3 size: 14 residues. CDR1 and CDR2 (germline): MNHEY, SMNVEV (reference sequence). With 8 bases removed from V and 2 bases from J, the gap between germline ends came to 14 bases.

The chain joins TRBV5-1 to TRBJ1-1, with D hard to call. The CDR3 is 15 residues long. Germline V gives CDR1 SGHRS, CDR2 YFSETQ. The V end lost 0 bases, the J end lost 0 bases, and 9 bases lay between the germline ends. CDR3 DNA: TGCGCCAGCAGCTTGGATTATACACTGAACACTGAAGCTTTCTTT. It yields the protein CASSLDYTLNTEAFF. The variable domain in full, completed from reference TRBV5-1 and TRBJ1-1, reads KAGVTQTPRYLIKTRGQQVTLSCSPISGHRSVSWYQQTPGQGLQFLFEYFSETQRNKGNFPGRFSGRQFSNSRSEMNVSTLELGDSALYLCASSLDYTLNTEAFFGQGTRLTVV.

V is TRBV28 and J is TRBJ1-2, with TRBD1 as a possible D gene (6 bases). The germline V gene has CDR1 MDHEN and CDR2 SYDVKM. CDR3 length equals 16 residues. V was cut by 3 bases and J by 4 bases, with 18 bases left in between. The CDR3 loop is CASSFPGTLAFYGYTF. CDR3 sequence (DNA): TGTGCCAGCAGTTTTCCCGGGACACTTGCTTTCTATGGCTACACCTTC.

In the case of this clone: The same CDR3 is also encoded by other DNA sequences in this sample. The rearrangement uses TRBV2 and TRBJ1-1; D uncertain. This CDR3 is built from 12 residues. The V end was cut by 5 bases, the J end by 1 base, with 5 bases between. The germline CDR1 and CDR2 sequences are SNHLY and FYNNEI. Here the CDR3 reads CASSIGNTEAFF. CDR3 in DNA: TGTGCCAGCAGTATCGGGAACACTGAAGCTTTCTTT.

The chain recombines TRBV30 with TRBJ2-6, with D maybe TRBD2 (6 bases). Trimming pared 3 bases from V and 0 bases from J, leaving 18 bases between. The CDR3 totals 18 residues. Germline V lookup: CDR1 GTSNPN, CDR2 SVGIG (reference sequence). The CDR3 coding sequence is TGTGCCTGGAGGATGGGGCGGGGCGGCAGCTCTGGGGCCAACGTCCTGACTTTC. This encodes CAWRMGRGGSSGANVLTF.

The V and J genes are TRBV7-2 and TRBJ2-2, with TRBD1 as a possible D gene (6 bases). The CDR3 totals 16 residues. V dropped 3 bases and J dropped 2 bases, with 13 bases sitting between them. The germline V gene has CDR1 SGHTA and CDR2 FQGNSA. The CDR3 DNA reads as TGTGCCAGCAGCTTCGCTCCCGGGACAAACACCGGGGAGCTGTTTTTT. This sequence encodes CASSFAPGTNTGELFF.

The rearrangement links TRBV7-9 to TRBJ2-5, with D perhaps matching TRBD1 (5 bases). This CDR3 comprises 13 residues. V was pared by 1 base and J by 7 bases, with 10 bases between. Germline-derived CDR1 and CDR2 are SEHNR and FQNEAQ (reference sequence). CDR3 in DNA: TGTGCCAGCAGCTTAGATCAGGGCGGGACCCAGTACTTC. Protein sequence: CASSLDQGGTQYF. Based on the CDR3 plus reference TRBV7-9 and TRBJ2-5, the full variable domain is DTGVSQNPRHKITKRGQNVTFRCDPISEHNRLYWYRQTLGQGPEFLTYFQNEAQLEKSRLLSDRFSAERPKGSFSTLEIQRTEQGDSAMYLCASSLDQGGTQYFGPGTRLLVL.

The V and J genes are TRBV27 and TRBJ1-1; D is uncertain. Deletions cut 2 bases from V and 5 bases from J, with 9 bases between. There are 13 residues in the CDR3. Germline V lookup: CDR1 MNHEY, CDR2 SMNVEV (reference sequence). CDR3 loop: CASSLNRLTEAFF. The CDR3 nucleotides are TGTGCCAGCAGTTTAAATAGGCTTACTGAAGCTTTCTTT.

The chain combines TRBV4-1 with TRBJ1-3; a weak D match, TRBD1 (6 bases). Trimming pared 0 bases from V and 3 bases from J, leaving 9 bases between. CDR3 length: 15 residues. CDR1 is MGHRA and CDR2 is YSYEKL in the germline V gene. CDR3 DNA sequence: TGCGCCAGCAGCCAAGAAGGGACATTTGGAAACACCATATATTTT. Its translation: CASSQEGTFGNTIYF.

CDR3 nucleotide sequence: TGTGCCAGCAGCTTAAACGGACTAGCAAGTACCAATGAGCAGTTCTTC. It yields the protein CASSLNGLASTNEQFF. V gene TRBV7-2 combines with J gene TRBJ2-1; 8 bases match TRBD2. CDR1 is SGHTA and CDR2 is FQGNSA in the germline V gene. V trimming: 2 bases; J trimming: 6 bases; junction bases outside the gene matches: 9. The CDR3 totals 16 residues.

This CDR3 is CASSLPWSQGANEQYF. The CDR3 region has the DNA TGTGCCAGCAGCTTACCCTGGAGTCAGGGGGCTAACGAGCAGTACTTC. This chain joins TRBV7-9 and TRBJ2-7; 8 positions match TRBD1. From germline, CDR1 is SEHNR and CDR2 FQNEAQ (reference sequence). This CDR3 has 16 residues. The J segment lost 5 bases and the V segment lost 2 bases, leaving 11 bases of the junction unmatched.

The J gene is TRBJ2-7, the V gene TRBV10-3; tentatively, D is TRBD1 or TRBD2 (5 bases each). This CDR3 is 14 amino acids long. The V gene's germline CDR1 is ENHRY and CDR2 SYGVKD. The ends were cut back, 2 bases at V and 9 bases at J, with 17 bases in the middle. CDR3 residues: CAISEVDSGLRQYF. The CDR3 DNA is TGTGCCATCAGTGAGGTCGACAGCGGTCTTCGGCAGTACTTC.

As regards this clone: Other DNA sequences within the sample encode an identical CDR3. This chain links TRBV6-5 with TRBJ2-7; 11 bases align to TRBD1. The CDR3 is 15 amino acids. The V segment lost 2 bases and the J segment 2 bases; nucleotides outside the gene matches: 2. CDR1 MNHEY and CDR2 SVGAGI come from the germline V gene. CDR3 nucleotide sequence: TGTGCCAGCAGTTACCGGGACAGGGGGACCTACGAGCAGTACTTC. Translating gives CASSYRDRGTYEQYF.

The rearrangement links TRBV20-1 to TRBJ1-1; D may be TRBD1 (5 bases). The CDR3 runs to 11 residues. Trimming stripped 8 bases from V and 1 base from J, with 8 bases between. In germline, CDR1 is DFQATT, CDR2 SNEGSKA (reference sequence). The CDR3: CSTRENTEAFF. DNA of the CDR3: TGCAGTACCAGGGAGAACACTGAAGCTTTCTTT.

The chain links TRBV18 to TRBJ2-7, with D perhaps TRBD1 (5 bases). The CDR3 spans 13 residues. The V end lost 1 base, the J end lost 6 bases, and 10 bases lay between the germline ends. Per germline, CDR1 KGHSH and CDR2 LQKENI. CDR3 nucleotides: TGTGCCAGCTCACCACTTTCAGGGCTCGAGCAGTACTTC. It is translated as CASSPLSGLEQYF.

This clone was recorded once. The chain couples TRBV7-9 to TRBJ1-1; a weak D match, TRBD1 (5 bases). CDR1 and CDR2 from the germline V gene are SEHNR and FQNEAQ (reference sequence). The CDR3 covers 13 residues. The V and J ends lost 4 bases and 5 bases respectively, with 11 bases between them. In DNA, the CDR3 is TGTGCCAGCAGCTCGCTGGGGCGAACTGAAGCTTTCTTT. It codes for CASSSLGRTEAFF. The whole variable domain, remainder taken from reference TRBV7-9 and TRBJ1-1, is DTGVSQNPRHKITKRGQNVTFRCDPISEHNRLYWYRQTLGQGPEFLTYFQNEAQLEKSRLLSDRFSAERPKGSFSTLEIQRTEQGDSAMYLCASSSLGRTEAFFGQGTRLTVV.

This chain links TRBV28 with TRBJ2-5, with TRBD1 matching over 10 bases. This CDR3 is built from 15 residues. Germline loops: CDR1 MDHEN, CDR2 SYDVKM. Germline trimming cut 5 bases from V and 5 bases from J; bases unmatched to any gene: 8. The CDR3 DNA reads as TGTGCCAGCAGTCACCCCGGGACAGGGGTCGAGACCCAGTACTTC. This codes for CASSHPGTGVETQYF.

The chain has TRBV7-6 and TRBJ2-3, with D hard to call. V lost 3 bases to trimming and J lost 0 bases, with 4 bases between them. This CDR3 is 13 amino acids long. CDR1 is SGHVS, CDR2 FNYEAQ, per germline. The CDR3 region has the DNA TGTGCCAGCAGCTTCGGGAGCACAGATACGCAGTATTTT. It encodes CASSFGSTDTQYF.